Presented here are 2 T cell receptor beta chains from one specimen sequenced in a study of T cell responses to AZD1222 COVID-19 vaccine. Repertoires were generated with immunoSEQ multiplex PCR, while TCRdb's copy carries only in-frame clones and drops some. The sample has approximately 67,000 clones, under 90% seen once; the top ten hold 21%. Sequencing was performed on peripheral blood, taken on day 0 of AZD1222 vaccination. The receptor source for this set is an adult in good health.

The rearrangement uses TRBV4-2 and TRBJ1-1; unclear D gene. Trimming pared 3 bases from V and 2 bases from J, leaving 13 bases between. The V gene's germline CDR1 is LGHNA and CDR2 YNFKEQ. The CDR3 has 15 amino acids. CDR3 sequence reads: CASSQELRANTEAFF. The CDR3 DNA follows: TGTGCCAGCAGCCAGGAACTCCGGGCCAACACTGAAGCTTTCTTT.

The V gene is TRBV30, the J gene TRBJ1-5; no reliable D call. Germline CDR1 GTSNPN, CDR2 SVGIG (reference sequence). The CDR3 is made up of 14 amino acids. The V end lost 5 bases, the J end lost 4 bases, and 15 bases lay between the germline ends. CDR3 amino acids: CAWFSGDPNQPQHF. The CDR3 DNA sequence: TGTGCCTGGTTCTCGGGCGATCCTAATCAGCCCCAGCATTTT.